This T cell receptor beta chain was sequenced during a study of long-term antiretroviral therapy in people with HIV. Regarding the study as a whole: Diversity remained lower than transplant donor controls, even though it increased after ART.

Cryopreserved PBMC samples of about 0.95-10 million cells were used for DNA extraction. The authors ran the immunoSEQ assay, v3.0, at survey level. Sequencing used immunoSEQ multiplex PCR; TCRdb keeps in-frame clones, though not all of them. The data contain about 27,000 clones, 80% to 85% of them singletons. From germline, CDR1 is SGHNT and CDR2 YENEEA. The CDR3 consists of 17 residues. The V gene lost 3 bases and the J gene lost 2 bases, with 19 bases spanning the gap. On this clone itself: Its antigen remains unknown.

The chain has TRBV11-3 and TRBJ2-5; no definite D call. This material consisted of unsorted PBMCs, taken 0.8 years before starting antiretroviral therapy. The receptor was derived from a man aged 18 to 30 with HIV. The CDR3 here is CASSLGPSRAAQETQYF. DNA of the CDR3: TGTGCCAGCAGCTTGGGCCCGAGTAGGGCGGCTCAAGAGACCCAGTACTTC.